This is a list of T cell receptor beta chains from one sample in a study of early T cells in non-severe SARS-CoV-2 infection. Each CDR3 protein is one row after TCRdb ran MiXCR on the 5' RACE reads. This table has over 45,000 distinct CDR3 sequences, about 5.6% appearing once. Sample: whole blood. The receptors derive from an adult who was a healthcare worker with PCR-confirmed SARS-CoV-2 infection or an uninfected control (not recorded which). Each CDR3 is given with its conserved first and last residue. A D gene is named only where the DNA matches it firmly. The listing skips clone size in some rows; elsewhere it reads once, few, many or a size class.

CDR3: CASNSLLAGGSKDTQYF
DNA: TGTGCCAGCAACTCCCTCCTAGCGGGAGGGTCGAAAGATACGCAGTATTTT
V: TRBV7-9
J: TRBJ2-3
D: TRBD2
size: many

CDR3: CSAPAGAGADTQYF
DNA: TGCAGCGCCCCAGCGGGGGCTGGGGCAGATACGCAGTATTTT
V: TRBV29-1
J: TRBJ2-3
D: TRBD2
size: many

CDR3: CATSDFPKSGANVLTF
DNA: TGTGCCACCAGTGATTTTCCCAAATCTGGGGCCAACGTCCTGACTTTC
V: TRBV24-1
J: TRBJ2-6
D: .
size: many

CDR3: CASSPTAGGHGYTF
DNA: TGTGCCAGCAGTCCCACCGCAGGGGGCCATGGCTACACCTTC
V: TRBV12-3/TRBV12-4
J: TRBJ1-2
D: TRBD1
size: many

CDR3: CASSRSDRDTEAFF
DNA: TGTGCCAGCAGCCGAAGCGACAGGGATACTGAAGCTTTCTTT
V: TRBV7-3
J: TRBJ1-1
D: TRBD1
size: few

CDR3: CSVEATGFSEQYF
DNA: TGCAGCGTCGAAGCTACAGGGTTTTCCGAGCAGTACTTC
V: TRBV29-1
J: TRBJ2-7
D: .
size: many

CDR3: CATSVSRPTGDPYEQYF
DNA: TGTGCCACCAGTGTCTCACGACCGACAGGGGACCCCTACGAGCAGTACTTC
V: TRBV24-1
J: TRBJ2-7
D: TRBD1
size: many

CDR3: CASSRRKPSGSPETQYF
DNA: TGTGCCAGCAGCCGACGAAAACCCTCCGGGAGCCCAGAGACCCAGTACTTC
V: TRBV3-1
J: TRBJ2-5
D: .
size: many

CDR3: CSVDELGQLGGAFF
DNA: TGCAGCGTAGACGAATTGGGACAGCTGGGGGGAGCTTTCTTT
V: TRBV29-1
J: TRBJ1-1
D: TRBD1
size: once

CDR3: CSAPNVWGYTF
DNA: TGCAGTGCTCCGAATGTATGGGGCTACACCTTC
V: TRBV20-1
J: TRBJ1-2
D: .
size: many

CDR3: CASSWATGREQYF
DNA: TGTGCCAGCAGTTGGGCCACAGGGAGAGAGCAGTACTTC
V: TRBV12-3/TRBV12-4
J: TRBJ2-7
D: .
size: many

CDR3: CASSARLAGARELFF
DNA: TGTGCCAGCAGCGCGCGACTAGCGGGAGCGCGGGAGCTGTTTTTT
V: TRBV9
J: TRBJ2-2
D: TRBD2
size: few

CDR3: CASSFRREGYGYTF
DNA: TGTGCCAGCAGTTTTAGGAGGGAGGGCTATGGCTACACCTTC
V: TRBV27
J: TRBJ1-2
D: .
size: many

CDR3: CASSPGLLNYGYTF
DNA: TGTGCCAGCAGCCCGGGACTTTTGAACTATGGCTACACCTTC
V: TRBV7-6
J: TRBJ1-2
D: .
size: many

CDR3: CASRSWGSGTDTQYF
DNA: TGTGCCAGCAGGTCCTGGGGGTCAGGGACAGATACGCAGTATTTT
V: TRBV12-3/TRBV12-4
J: TRBJ2-3
D: .
size: many

CDR3: CASSRDSSKDYGYTF
DNA: TGTGCCAGCTCACGGGACAGCTCTAAGGACTATGGCTACACCTTC
V: TRBV18
J: TRBJ1-2
D: TRBD1
size: many

CDR3: CASSLTAYNSPLHF
DNA: TGTGCCAGCAGCTTGACAGCTTATAATTCACCCCTCCACTTT
V: TRBV7-2
J: TRBJ1-6
D: .
size: few

CDR3: CSVSRETQYF
DNA: TGCAGCGTCTCCCGGGAGACCCAGTACTTC
V: TRBV29-1
J: TRBJ2-5
D: .
size: many

CDR3: CSAGTGVNEKLFF
DNA: TGCAGTGCTGGGACAGGGGTGAATGAAAAACTGTTTTTT
V: TRBV20-1
J: TRBJ1-4
D: TRBD1
size: .

CDR3: CASSSTSGRVNEQFF
DNA: TGTGCCAGCAGTTCTACTAGCGGGAGGGTCAATGAGCAGTTCTTC
V: TRBV6-6
J: TRBJ2-1
D: TRBD2
size: many

CDR3: CSAVGQGYTYEQYF
DNA: TGCAGTGCTGTGGGACAAGGGTATACCTACGAGCAGTACTTC
V: TRBV20-1
J: TRBJ2-7
D: .
size: many

CDR3: CASSHRDPKAEQFF
DNA: TGTGCCAGCAGTCACCGGGACCCGAAGGCTGAGCAGTTCTTC
V: TRBV12-3/TRBV12-4
J: TRBJ2-1
D: .
size: many